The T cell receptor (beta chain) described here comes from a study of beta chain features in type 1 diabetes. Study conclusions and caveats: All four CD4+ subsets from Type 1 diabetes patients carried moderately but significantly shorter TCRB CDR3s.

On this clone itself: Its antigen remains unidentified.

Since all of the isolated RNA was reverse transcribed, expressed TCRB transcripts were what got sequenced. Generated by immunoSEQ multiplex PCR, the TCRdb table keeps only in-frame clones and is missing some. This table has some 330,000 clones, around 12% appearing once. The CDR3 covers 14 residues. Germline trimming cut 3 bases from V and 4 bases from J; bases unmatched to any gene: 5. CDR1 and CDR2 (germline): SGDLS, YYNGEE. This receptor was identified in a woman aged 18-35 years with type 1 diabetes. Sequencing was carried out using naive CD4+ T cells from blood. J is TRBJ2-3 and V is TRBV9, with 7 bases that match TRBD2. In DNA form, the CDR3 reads TGTGCCAGCAGCGACGGACTAGGGGCAGATACGCAGTATTTT. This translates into CASSDGLGADTQYF. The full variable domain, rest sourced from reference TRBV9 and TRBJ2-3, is DSGVTQTPKHLITATGQRVTLRCSPRSGDLSVYWYQQSLDQGLQFLIQYYNGEERAKGNILERFSAQQFPDLHSELNLSSLELGDSALYFCASSDGLGADTQYFGPGTRLTVL.